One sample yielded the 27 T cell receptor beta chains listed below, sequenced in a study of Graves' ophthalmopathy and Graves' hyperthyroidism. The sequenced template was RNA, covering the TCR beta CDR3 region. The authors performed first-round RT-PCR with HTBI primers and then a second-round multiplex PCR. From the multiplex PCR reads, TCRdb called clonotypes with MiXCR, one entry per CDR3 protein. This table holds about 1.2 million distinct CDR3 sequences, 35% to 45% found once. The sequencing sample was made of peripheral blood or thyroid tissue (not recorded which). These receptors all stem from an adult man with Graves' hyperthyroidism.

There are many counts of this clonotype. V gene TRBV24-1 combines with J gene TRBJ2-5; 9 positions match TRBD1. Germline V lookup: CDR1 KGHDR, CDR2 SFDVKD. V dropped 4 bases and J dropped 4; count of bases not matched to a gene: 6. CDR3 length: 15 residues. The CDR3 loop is CATSEGGQGGETQYF. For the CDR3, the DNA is TGTGCCACCAGTGAGGGGGGACAGGGAGGAGAGACCCAGTACTTC.

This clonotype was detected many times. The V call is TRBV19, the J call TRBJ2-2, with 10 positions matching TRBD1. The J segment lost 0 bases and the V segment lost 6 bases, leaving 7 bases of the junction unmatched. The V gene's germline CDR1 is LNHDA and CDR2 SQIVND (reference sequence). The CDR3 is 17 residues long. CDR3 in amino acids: CASSSGQGKSNTGELFF. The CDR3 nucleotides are TGTGCCAGTAGCTCGGGACAGGGGAAATCGAACACCGGGGAGCTGTTTTTT. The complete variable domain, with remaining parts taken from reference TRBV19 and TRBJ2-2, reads DGGITQSPKYLFRKEGQNVTLSCEQNLNHDAMYWYRQDPGQGLRLIYYSQIVNDFQKGDIAEGYSVSREKKESFPLTVTSAQKNPTAFYLCASSSGQGKSNTGELFFGEGSRLTVL.

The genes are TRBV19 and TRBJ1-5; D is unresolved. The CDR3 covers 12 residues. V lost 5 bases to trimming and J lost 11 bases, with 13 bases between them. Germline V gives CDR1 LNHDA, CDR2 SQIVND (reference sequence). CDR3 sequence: CASSPTGETQHF. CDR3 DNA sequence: TGTGCCAGTAGTCCGACTGGAGAGACCCAGCATTTT.

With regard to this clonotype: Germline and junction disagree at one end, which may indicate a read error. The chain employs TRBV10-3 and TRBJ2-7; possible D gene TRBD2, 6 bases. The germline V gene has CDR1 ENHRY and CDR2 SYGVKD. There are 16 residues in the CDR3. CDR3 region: CASSYSLIADAYEQYF. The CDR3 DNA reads TGTGCCAGCAGTTACTCGTTGATAGCGGATGCCTACGAGCAGTACTTC.

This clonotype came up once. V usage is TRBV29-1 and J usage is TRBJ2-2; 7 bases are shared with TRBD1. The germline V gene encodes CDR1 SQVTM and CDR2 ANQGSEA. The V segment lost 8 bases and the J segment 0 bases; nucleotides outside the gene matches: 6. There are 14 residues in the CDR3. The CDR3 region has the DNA TGCAGCTTGGCCGGGACAGCGAACACCGGGGAGCTGTTTTTT. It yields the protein CSLAGTANTGELFF.

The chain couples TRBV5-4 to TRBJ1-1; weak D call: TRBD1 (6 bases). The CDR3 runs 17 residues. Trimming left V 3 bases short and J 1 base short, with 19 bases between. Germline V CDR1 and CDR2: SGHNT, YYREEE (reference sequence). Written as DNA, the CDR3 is TGTGCCAGCAGCTCCAGCGGGTGGGGGCTAGGGAACACTGAAGCTTTCTTT. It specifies CASSSSGWGLGNTEAFF.

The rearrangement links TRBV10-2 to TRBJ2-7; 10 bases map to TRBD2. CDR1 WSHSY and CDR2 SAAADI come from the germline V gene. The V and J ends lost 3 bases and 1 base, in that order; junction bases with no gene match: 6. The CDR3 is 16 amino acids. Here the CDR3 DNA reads TGCGCCAGCAGTGACTCCGGGACTAGCGCTTCCTACGAGCAGTACTTC. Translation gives CASSDSGTSASYEQYF.

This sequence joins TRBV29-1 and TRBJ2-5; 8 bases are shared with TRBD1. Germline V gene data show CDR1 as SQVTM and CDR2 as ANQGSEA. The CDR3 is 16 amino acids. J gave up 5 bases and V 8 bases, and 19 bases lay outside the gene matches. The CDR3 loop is CSMSTGGGRGGETQYF. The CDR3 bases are TGCAGCATGAGTACAGGGGGTGGCAGGGGAGGCGAGACCCAGTACTTC.

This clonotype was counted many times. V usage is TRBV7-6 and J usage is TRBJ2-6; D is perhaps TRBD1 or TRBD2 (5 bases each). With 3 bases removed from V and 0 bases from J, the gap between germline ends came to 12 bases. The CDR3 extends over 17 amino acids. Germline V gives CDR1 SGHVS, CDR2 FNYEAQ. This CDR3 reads CASSFGGSSSGANVLTF. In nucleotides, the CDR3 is TGTGCCAGCAGCTTTGGGGGATCAAGCTCTGGGGCCAACGTCCTGACTTTC.

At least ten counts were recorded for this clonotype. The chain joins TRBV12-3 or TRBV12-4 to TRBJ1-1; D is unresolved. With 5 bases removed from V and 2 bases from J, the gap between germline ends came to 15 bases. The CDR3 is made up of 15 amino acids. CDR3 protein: CASSPGWDGNTEAFF. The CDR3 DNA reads TGTGCCAGCAGTCCTGGATGGGATGGAAACACTGAAGCTTTCTTT.

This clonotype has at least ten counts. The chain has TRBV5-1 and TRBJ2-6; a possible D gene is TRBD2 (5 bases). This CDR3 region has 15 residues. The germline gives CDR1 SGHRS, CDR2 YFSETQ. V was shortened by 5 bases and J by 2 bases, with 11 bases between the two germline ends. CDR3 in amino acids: CASRLLGAGANVLTF. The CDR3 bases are TGCGCCAGCAGATTGCTCGGGGCTGGGGCCAACGTCCTGACTTTC.

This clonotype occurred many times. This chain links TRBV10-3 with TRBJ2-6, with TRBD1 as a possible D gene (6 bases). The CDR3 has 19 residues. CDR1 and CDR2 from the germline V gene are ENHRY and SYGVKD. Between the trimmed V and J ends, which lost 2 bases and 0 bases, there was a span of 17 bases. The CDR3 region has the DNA TGTGCCATCAGTGAGAGGGGACACAAAGCCAGCTCTGGGGCCAACGTCCTGACTTTC. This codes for CAISERGHKASSGANVLTF.

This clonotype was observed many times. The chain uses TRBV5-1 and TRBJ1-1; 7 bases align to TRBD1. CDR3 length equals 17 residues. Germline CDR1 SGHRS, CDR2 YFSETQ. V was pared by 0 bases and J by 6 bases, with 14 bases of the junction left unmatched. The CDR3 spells CASSLVRGTAFTAEAFF. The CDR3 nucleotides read TGCGCCAGCAGCTTGGTTAGGGGGACAGCCTTTACCGCTGAAGCTTTCTTT.

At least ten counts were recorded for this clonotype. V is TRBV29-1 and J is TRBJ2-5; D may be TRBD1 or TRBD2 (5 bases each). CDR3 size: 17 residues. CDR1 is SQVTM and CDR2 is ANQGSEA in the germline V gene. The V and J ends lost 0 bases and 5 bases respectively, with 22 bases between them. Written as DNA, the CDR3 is TGCAGCGTTGAAGATCTTCTCCGGGACCCCCGGGCGGAGACCCAGTACTTC. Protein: CSVEDLLRDPRAETQYF. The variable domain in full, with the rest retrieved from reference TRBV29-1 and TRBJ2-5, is SAVISQKPSRDICQRGTSLTIQCQVDSQVTMMFWYRQQPGQSLTLIATANQGSEATYESGFVIDKFPISRPNLTFSTLTVSNMSPEDSSIYLCSVEDLLRDPRAETQYFGPGTRLLVL.

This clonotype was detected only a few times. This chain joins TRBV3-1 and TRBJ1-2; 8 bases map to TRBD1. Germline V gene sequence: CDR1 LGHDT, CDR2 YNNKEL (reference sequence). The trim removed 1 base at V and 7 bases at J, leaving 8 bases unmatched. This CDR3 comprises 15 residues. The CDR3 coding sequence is TGTGCCAGCAGCCAAGCGGGGAACAGGGGGTTTGGCTACACCTTC. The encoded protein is CASSQAGNRGFGYTF.

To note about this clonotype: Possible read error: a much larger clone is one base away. CDR3 region: CASSVRGSEAFF. The CDR3, as DNA: TGTGCCAGTAGTGTCAGGGGGTCTGAAGCTTTCTTT. The chain employs TRBV19 and TRBJ1-1, with TRBD1 matching 7 bases. The germline gives CDR1 LNHDA, CDR2 SQIVND (reference sequence). CDR3 length: 12 residues. V shed 5 bases and J 6 bases; nucleotides not matched to a gene: 3.

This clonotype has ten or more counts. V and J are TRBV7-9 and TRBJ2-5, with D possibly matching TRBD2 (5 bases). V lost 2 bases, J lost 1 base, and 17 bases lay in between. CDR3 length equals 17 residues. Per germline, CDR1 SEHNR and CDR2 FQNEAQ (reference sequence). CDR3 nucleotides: TGTGCCAGCAGCTTACAGTGGGGTAGAGGGAGCCAAGAGACCCAGTACTTC. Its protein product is CASSLQWGRGSQETQYF.

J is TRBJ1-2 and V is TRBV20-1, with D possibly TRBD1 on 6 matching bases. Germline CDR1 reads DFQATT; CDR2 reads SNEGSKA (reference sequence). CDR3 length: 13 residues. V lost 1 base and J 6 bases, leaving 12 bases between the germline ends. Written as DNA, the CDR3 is TGCAGTGCTAGAGCAACACAGGGTGATGGCTACACCTTC. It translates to CSARATQGDGYTF.

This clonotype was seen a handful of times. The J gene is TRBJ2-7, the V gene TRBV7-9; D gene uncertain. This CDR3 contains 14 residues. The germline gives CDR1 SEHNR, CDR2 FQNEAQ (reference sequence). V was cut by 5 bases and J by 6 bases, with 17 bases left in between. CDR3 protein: CASSQRISTGEQYF. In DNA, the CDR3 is TGTGCCAGCAGCCAAAGAATTTCAACGGGCGAGCAGTACTTC.

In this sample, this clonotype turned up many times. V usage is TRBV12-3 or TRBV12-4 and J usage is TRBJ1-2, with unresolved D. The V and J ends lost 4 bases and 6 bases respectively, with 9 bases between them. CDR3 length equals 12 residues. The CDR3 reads CASSSDGDGYTF. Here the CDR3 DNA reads TGTGCCAGCAGTTCAGACGGAGATGGCTACACCTTC.

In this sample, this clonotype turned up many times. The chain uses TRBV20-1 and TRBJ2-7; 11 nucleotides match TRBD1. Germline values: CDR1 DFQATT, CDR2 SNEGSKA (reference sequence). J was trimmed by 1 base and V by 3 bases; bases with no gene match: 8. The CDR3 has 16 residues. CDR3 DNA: TGCAGTGCTAGCCGAGGACAGGGGGCAATATCCTACGAGCAGTACTTC. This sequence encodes CSASRGQGAISYEQYF.

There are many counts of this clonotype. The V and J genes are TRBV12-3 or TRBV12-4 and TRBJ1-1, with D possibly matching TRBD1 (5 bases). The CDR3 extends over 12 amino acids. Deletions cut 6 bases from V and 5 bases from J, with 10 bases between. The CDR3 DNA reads TGTGCCAGCAGGCCAGGGTCTACTGAAGCTTTCTTT. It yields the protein CASRPGSTEAFF.

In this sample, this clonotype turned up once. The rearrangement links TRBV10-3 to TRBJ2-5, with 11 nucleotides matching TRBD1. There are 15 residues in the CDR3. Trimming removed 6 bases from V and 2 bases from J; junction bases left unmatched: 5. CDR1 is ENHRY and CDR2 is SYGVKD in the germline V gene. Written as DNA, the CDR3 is TGTGCCATCAGCGGGACAGGGGGGGGACAAGAGACCCAGTACTTC. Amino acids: CAISGTGGGQETQYF.

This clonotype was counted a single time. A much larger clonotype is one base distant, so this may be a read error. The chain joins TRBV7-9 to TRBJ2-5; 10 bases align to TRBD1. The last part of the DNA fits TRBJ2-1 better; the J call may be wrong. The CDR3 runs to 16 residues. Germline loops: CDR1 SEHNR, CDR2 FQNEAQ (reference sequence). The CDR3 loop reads CASSSFGQGDEETQFF. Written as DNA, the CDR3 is TGTGCCAGCAGCTCTTTCGGACAGGGGGATGAGGAGACCCAGTTCTTC.

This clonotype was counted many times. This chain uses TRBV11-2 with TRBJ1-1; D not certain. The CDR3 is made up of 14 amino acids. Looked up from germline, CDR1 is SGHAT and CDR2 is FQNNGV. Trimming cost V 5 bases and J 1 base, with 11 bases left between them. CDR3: CASSPVAKNTEAFF. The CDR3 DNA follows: TGTGCCAGCAGCCCGGTGGCCAAGAACACTGAAGCTTTCTTT.

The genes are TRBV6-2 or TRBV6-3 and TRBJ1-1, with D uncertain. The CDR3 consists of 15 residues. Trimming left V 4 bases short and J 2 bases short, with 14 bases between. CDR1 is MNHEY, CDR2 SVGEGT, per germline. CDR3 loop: CASSSSFRTNTEAFF. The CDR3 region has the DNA TGTGCCAGCAGTTCGAGTTTCAGGACCAACACTGAAGCTTTCTTT.

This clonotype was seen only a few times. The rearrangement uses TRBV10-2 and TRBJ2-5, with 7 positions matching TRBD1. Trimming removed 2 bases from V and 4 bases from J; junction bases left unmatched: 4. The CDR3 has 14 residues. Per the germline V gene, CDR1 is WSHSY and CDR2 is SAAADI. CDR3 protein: CASSEPTGAETQYF. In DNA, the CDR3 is TGCGCCAGCAGTGAGCCCACAGGGGCAGAGACCCAGTACTTC.